This T cell receptor beta chain was obtained from a study of blood T cell repertoires in COVID-19. As for the study in general: Acute-phase and convalescent COVID-19 samples originated in the United States, Italy and Spain.

The CDR3 contains 13 residues. Germline V lookup: CDR1 SGHVS, CDR2 FQNEAQ. The V and J ends lost 4 bases and 7 bases respectively, with 13 bases between them. The sample holds a few counts of this clone. Profiled with immunoSEQ multiplex PCR; TCRdb holds only in-frame clones, not every one. This sample has around 65,000 clones, with around 88% found just once. The rearrangement joins TRBV7-8 to TRBJ1-2; D is unresolved. Input material: peripheral blood. This TCR derives from a human donor in a cohort sampled during active COVID-19. CDR3: CASSSPLRGGYTF. As DNA, the CDR3 is TGTGCCAGCAGCTCCCCGTTGCGGGGTGGCTACACCTTC. The entire variable domain, with the rest obtained from reference TRBV7-8 and TRBJ1-2, is as follows: GAGVSQSPRYKVAKRGQDVALRCDPISGHVSLFWYQQALGQGPEFLTYFQNEAQLDKSGLPSDRFFAERPEGSVSTLKIQRTQQEDSAVYLCASSSPLRGGYTFGSGTRLTVV.